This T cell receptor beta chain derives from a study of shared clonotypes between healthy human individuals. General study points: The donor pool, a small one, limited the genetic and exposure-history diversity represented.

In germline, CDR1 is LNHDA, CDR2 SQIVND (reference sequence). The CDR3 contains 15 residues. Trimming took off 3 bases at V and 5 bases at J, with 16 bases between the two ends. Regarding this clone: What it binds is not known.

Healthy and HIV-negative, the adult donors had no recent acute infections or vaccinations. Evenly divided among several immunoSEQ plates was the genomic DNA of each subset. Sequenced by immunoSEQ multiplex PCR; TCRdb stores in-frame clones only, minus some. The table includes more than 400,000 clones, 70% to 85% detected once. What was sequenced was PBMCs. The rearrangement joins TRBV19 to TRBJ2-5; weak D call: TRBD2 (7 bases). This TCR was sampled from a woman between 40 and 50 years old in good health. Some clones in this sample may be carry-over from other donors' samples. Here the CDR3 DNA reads TGTGCCAGTAGTATGGGGGGCGGGAGCGTCGAGACCCAGTACTTC. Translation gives CASSMGGGSVETQYF.